The 3 T cell receptor beta chains presented below share a single source sample, sequenced in a study of radiotherapy plus CTLA-4 blockade in lung cancer (dated by TCRdb to 2017 to 2018). Libraries were constructed by the immunoSEQ multiplex PCR assay. Imported from immuneACCESS, the table was reduced by TCRdb to in-frame sequences with V and J called. These copies leave out some clones; in studies compared against another copy, an unresolved V gene accounts for under half, and the cause of the remainder is not known. For this sample the table gives some 60,000 clones, of which over 75% were detected only once. Jointly, the top ten make up around a sixth of the sample. Sequenced here: peripheral blood, sampled from a patient treated with radiotherapy plus ipilimumab. These receptors were obtained from a human donor with non-small cell lung cancer who had a complete response to radiotherapy plus ipilimumab.

The chain links TRBV5-1 to TRBJ2-1; TRBD1 might be the D (6 bases). Trimming left V 2 bases short and J 7 bases short, with 16 bases between. The CDR3 covers 15 residues. Germline V gene sequence: CDR1 SGHRS, CDR2 YFSETQ. The CDR3 spells CASSFAGDNWNEQFF. The CDR3 bases are TGCGCCAGCAGCTTCGCCGGGGACAACTGGAATGAGCAGTTCTTC.

V and J are TRBV5-1 and TRBJ2-1; 11 bases line up with TRBD2. Per germline, CDR1 SGHRS and CDR2 YFSETQ. J lost 3 bases, V lost 4 bases, and 6 bases had no gene match. This CDR3 comprises 16 residues. The CDR3 spells CASSGLTSGSYNEQFF. The CDR3 coding sequence is TGCGCCAGCAGCGGACTAACTAGCGGGAGCTACAATGAGCAGTTCTTC.

The chain links TRBV7-2 to TRBJ2-1; tentatively, D is TRBD2 (5 bases). CDR1 and CDR2 from the germline V gene are SGHTA and FQGNSA. Between the trimmed V and J ends, which lost 5 bases and 6 bases, there was a span of 17 bases. This CDR3 spans 15 amino acids. The CDR3 loop reads CASSRSGERVNEQFF. CDR3 DNA: TGTGCCAGCAGCCGAAGCGGAGAGAGGGTCAATGAGCAGTTCTTC.